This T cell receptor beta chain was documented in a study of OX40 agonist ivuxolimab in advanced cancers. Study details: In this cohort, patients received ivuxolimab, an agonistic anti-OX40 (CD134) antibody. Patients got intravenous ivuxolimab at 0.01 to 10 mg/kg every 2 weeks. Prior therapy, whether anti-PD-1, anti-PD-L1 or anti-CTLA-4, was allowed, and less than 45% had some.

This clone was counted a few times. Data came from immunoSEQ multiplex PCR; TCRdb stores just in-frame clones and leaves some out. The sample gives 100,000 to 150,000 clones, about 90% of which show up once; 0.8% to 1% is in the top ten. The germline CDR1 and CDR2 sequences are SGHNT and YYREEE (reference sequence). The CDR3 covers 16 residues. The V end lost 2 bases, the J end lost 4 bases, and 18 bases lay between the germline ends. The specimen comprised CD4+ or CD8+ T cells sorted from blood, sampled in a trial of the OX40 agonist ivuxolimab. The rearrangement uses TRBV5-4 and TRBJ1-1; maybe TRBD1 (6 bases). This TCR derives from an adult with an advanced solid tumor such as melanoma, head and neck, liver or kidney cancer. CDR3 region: CASSFGPAGASTEAFF. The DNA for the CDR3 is TGTGCCAGCAGCTTTGGACCGGCGGGGGCAAGCACTGAAGCTTTCTTT.